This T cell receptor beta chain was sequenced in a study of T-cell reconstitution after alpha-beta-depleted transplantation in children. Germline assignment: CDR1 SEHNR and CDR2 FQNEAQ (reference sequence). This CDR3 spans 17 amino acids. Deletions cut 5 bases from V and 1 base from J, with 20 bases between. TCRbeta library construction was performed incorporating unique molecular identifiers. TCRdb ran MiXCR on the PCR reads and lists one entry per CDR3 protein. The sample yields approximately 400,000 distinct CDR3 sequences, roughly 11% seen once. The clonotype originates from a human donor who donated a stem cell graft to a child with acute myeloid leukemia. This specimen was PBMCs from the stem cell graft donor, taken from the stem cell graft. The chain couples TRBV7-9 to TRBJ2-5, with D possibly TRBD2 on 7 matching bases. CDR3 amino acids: CASSLRGGASVQETQYF. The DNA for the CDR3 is TGTGCCAGCAGCCTCCGCGGGGGCGCGTCCGTCCAAGAGACCCAGTACTTC.